The text below deals with one TCR beta chain. Its antigen remains unidentified. Per-nucleotide qualities are absent, and no much larger clonotype sits a single base away. This entry comes from a study of tumor and adjacent non-tumor tissue in lung cancer (dated by TCRdb to the late 2010s). As for the study more broadly: Patients with adenocarcinoma (roughly 12), squamous cell carcinoma (2) and small cell lung cancer (1) were included in the cohort. The approximately 15 patients were aged about 31 to 76 years, included roughly ten men and 5 women, and had TNM stage I to III disease. A total of some 130,000,000 productive TCRbeta reads were generated by sequencing, corresponding to an average of about 4.2 million reads per sample. Bulk TCRbeta repertoires were compared between lung tumor tissue and matched distant non-tumor lung tissue obtained from approximately 16 lung cancer patients. For each patient, one tumor sample and one normal lung sample were taken, giving under 35 paired specimens that underwent TCRbeta CDR3 sequencing.

The study at large found these results: The cohort had only approximately 15 patients, and the authors noted that larger samples and more detailed clinical data are needed. Because peripheral blood was not sequenced, blood TCRbeta repertoires in the lung cancer patients of the study were not examined. Significantly higher TCR diversity (inverse Simpson) was observed in tumor tissue than in normal lung tissue (roughly 390 vs 170, P = 0.0075, Mann-Whitney U test). Neither the sequencing platform nor unique molecular identifiers are named or mentioned anywhere in the methods. Younger patients had significantly higher TCR diversity, and higher tumor TCR diversity was associated with shorter overall and disease-free survival. A significantly larger cumulative share of the repertoire was made up by the top 100 clones in normal lung than in tumor tissue.

Preparation of the library involved multiplex PCR. The instrument was an Illumina HiSeq 2500. TCRbeta libraries were constructed through three rounds of nested PCR with primers (Table S4) according to protocols modified from ARM-PCR. Before sequencing, PCR products in the 200-500 bp range were cut out of the gel and cleaned up using the QIAquick gel extraction kit. Regarding the original processing steps: Trimmomatic was used to clean the reads, FLASH merged the cleaned reads into complete CDR3 sequences, and MiTCR assigned the sequences to V(D)J germline segments. Clonal diversity was computed as the inverse Simpson's index with VDJtools. Productive reads were defined as in-frame sequences without a premature stop codon. The raw public reads went through TCRdb reprocessing: fastp at Q25, MiXCR clone calling, in-frame beta chains kept. Rows merge per CDR3 protein into single entries with the most common DNA and genes. Here the V and J calls rest on TCRdb's processing, not on the authors' analysis. For this sample there are 65,000 to 80,000 distinct CDR3 sequences; 60% to 75% appear just once. Roughly 27% of the sample rests with the top ten.

CDR1 and CDR2 are read off the germline V gene as SNHLY and FYNNEI. Measured from the cysteine to the phenylalanine, the CDR3 is 14 residues long. Only CDR3 DNA is held: 42 bases, read in frame from base 1. Cut back by 6 bases and 4 bases, the V and J ends lie 13 bases apart. RNA was extracted from bulk unsorted tissue and checked for quality with a NanoDrop ND-1000 and an Agilent 2100. The donors were newly diagnosed lung cancer patients admitted for thoracic surgery in China from August to November 2014 who had not received prior chemotherapy. Patients who had received previous radiotherapy or chemotherapy, or who had another concurrent cancer, were excluded from the study. Surgical tissue pieces of about 1-2.1 cm3 were preserved in RNAlater solution and stored at -80 °C until use.

The TCR sequence derives from a man in his sixties with non-small cell lung cancer. This chain joins TRBV2 to TRBJ2-1; the D segment could be TRBD1, given 6 matching bases. Sequenced material: lung tumor tissue. The bases are TGTGCCAGCAGGCCAGGTCAGGGGTACAATGAGCAGTTCTTC. Translated, this gives CASRPGQGYNEQFF.